What follows are 10 T cell receptor beta chains derived from one specimen sequenced in a study of blood T cell repertoires in COVID-19 (dated by TCRdb to the early 2020s). The method behind the library was the immunoSEQ multiplex PCR assay. TCRdb provides this immuneACCESS table in a form limited to in-frame rearrangements. Some clones are lacking; in checked studies, under half of them reflect an unresolved V gene, and why the rest are absent is not known. Across this sample there are 200,000 to 250,000 clones, with about four fifths seen only once. The ten largest clones represent 6.5% to 9% of the sample. The sample consisted of peripheral blood. The receptors come from a woman older than 75 with COVID-19, enrolled during active disease.

This rearrangement joins TRBV5-1 to TRBJ2-1, with 10 nucleotides matching TRBD2. Germline assignment: CDR1 SGHRS and CDR2 YFSETQ. V shed 5 bases, J shed 2 bases, and the junction held 13 bases outside the gene matches. The CDR3 contains 18 residues. CDR3 bases: TGCGCCAGCAGTCCCCAACCGGCTAGCGGGAGAGCCTACAATGAGCAGTTCTTC. This encodes CASSPQPASGRAYNEQFF.

This clone has just a few counts. The J gene is TRBJ1-5, the V gene TRBV19; a possible D gene is TRBD1 (6 bases). The CDR3 contains 17 residues. V lost 4 bases and J lost 6, with 22 bases in between. Germline V CDR1 and CDR2: LNHDA, SQIVND (reference sequence). CDR3 DNA: TGTGCCAGTAGTAGCGGGGCGGGGGGCGGCCTGGGTCAGCCCCAGCATTTT. Translation: CASSSGAGGGLGQPQHF.

V gene TRBV6-5 combines with J gene TRBJ1-2, with TRBD1 matching 7 bases. Germline lookup yields CDR1 MNHEY and CDR2 SVGAGI. This CDR3 is 13 amino acids long. The trim removed 6 bases at V and 4 bases at J, leaving 5 bases unmatched. CDR3 loop: CASRRDSGYGYTF. In nucleotides, the CDR3 is TGTGCCAGCAGAAGGGACAGTGGCTATGGCTACACCTTC.

The gene calls are TRBV7-2 and TRBJ2-5; tentatively, D is TRBD1 (6 bases). Germline V CDR1 and CDR2: SGHTA, FQGNSA. CDR3 length equals 15 residues. With 3 bases removed from V and 5 bases from J, the gap between germline ends came to 16 bases. CDR3 residues: CASSFGQTLSETQYF. The CDR3 DNA sequence: TGTGCCAGCAGCTTCGGACAGACCCTTTCCGAGACCCAGTACTTC.

The chain couples TRBV18 to TRBJ2-1, with 8 bases identical to TRBD1. The CDR3 totals 15 residues. V shed 2 bases and J 4 bases; nucleotides not matched to a gene: 4. Germline V gene lookup returns CDR1 KGHSH and CDR2 LQKENI. As DNA, the CDR3 is TGTGCCAGCTCACCAGGGACAGGAGCATACAATGAGCAGTTCTTC. This sequence encodes CASSPGTGAYNEQFF.

This clone has just one count. The CDR3 region is CASSDYRGLNTEAFF. CDR3 nucleotides: TGTGCCAGCAGTGATTACAGGGGATTGAACACTGAAGCTTTCTTT. The rearrangement uses TRBV6-2 or TRBV6-3 and TRBJ1-1; 7 bases match TRBD1. With V trimmed by 5 bases and J by 0 bases, 6 bases remained unmatched. The germline gives CDR1 MNHEY, CDR2 SVGEGT. This CDR3 comprises 15 residues.

This chain uses TRBV12-5 with TRBJ1-1; TRBD1 is a possible D gene (5 bases). V was cut by 3 bases and J by 6 bases, with 14 bases left in between. The CDR3 has 14 amino acids. CDR1 is LGHNT, CDR2 FRNRAP, per germline. The CDR3 DNA sequence: TGTGCTAGTGGTTTCGCAGGGTATCAGGCTGAAGCTTTCTTT. Translation: CASGFAGYQAEAFF.

V usage is TRBV12-3 or TRBV12-4 and J usage is TRBJ2-1, with 13 bases lining up with TRBD2. There are 13 residues in the CDR3. J was trimmed by 8 bases and V by 6 bases; bases with no gene match: 1. The CDR3 loop is CASSGLAGDEQFF. Here the CDR3 DNA reads TGTGCCAGCAGCGGACTAGCGGGAGATGAGCAGTTCTTC.

This clone appeared once. This rearrangement joins TRBV6-6 to TRBJ1-3; D is perhaps TRBD1 (6 bases). CDR3 length: 15 amino acids. Trimming shortened V by 6 bases and J by 0 bases, and 12 bases separated the two germline ends. The germline V gene encodes CDR1 MNHNY and CDR2 SVGAGI (reference sequence). The CDR3 DNA reads as TGTGCCAGCAGCCAACAGGGAGTCTCTGGAAACACCATATATTTT. This sequence encodes CASSQQGVSGNTIYF.

The V gene is TRBV27, the J gene TRBJ2-2, with TRBD2 identical over 13 bases. Per the germline V gene, CDR1 is MNHEY and CDR2 is SMNVEV (reference sequence). V trimming: 6 bases; J trimming: 0 bases; junction bases outside the gene matches: 7. The CDR3 spans 18 residues. CDR3 DNA sequence: TGTGCCAGCAGACTAGCGGGAGGGGATGCCGCGAACACCGGGGAGCTGTTTTTT. Translated: CASRLAGGDAANTGELFF.